This T cell receptor (beta chain) was identified in a study of blood T cell repertoires in COVID-19. Looking at the study overall: The United States, Italy and Spain supplied acute and convalescent COVID-19 samples.

Authors' processing steps: Nucleated cell counts were estimated from reference gene primer amplification. Data came from immunoSEQ multiplex PCR; TCRdb stores just in-frame clones and leaves some out. V and J calls and clone size are as listed in that table; D and trimming were resolved from the DNA. The sample records fewer than 200,000 clones, approximately 85% being singletons. The V end lost 5 bases, the J end lost 4 bases, and 6 bases lay between the germline ends. The CDR3 has 11 residues. The sequencing input was peripheral blood. V and J are TRBV12-3 or TRBV12-4 and TRBJ2-7, with D perhaps TRBD2 (5 bases). This sequence was found in an elderly woman with acute or convalescent COVID-19. The CDR3 DNA follows: TGTGCCAGCAGTCAGCGGTACGAGCAGTACTTC. Amino acids: CASSQRYEQYF.